Reported below is one T cell receptor beta chain. This record belongs to a study of blood T cell repertoires in COVID-19. Study-wide context: The origin of the acute and convalescent COVID-19 samples was the United States, Italy and Spain. PBMCs, B-cell-depleted T cells, or T cells provided the cDNA or gDNA that made up the material.

Per the authors' pipeline: From reference gene primer amplification, estimates of nucleated cell counts were derived. TCRdb's copy holds only in-frame clones and misses some; the assay was immunoSEQ multiplex PCR. Clone size and V and J calls were adopted from that table, with D and trimming inferred from the DNA. Here the sample spans some 230,000 clones, 70% to 90% being singletons. This clonotype originated in a man in his fifties who had recovered from COVID-19. Sequenced sample: peripheral blood.

The CDR3 DNA is TGTGCCAGCAGCCTTGGGCTCTCGGGGTGGAGCACAGATACGCAGTATTTT. The encoded protein is CASSLGLSGWSTDTQYF. The chain has TRBV7-2 and TRBJ2-3, with D perhaps matching TRBD2 (5 bases). V was clipped by 5 bases and J by 0 bases, with 18 bases between them. The CDR3 totals 17 residues. Germline CDR1 SGHTA, CDR2 FQGNSA.